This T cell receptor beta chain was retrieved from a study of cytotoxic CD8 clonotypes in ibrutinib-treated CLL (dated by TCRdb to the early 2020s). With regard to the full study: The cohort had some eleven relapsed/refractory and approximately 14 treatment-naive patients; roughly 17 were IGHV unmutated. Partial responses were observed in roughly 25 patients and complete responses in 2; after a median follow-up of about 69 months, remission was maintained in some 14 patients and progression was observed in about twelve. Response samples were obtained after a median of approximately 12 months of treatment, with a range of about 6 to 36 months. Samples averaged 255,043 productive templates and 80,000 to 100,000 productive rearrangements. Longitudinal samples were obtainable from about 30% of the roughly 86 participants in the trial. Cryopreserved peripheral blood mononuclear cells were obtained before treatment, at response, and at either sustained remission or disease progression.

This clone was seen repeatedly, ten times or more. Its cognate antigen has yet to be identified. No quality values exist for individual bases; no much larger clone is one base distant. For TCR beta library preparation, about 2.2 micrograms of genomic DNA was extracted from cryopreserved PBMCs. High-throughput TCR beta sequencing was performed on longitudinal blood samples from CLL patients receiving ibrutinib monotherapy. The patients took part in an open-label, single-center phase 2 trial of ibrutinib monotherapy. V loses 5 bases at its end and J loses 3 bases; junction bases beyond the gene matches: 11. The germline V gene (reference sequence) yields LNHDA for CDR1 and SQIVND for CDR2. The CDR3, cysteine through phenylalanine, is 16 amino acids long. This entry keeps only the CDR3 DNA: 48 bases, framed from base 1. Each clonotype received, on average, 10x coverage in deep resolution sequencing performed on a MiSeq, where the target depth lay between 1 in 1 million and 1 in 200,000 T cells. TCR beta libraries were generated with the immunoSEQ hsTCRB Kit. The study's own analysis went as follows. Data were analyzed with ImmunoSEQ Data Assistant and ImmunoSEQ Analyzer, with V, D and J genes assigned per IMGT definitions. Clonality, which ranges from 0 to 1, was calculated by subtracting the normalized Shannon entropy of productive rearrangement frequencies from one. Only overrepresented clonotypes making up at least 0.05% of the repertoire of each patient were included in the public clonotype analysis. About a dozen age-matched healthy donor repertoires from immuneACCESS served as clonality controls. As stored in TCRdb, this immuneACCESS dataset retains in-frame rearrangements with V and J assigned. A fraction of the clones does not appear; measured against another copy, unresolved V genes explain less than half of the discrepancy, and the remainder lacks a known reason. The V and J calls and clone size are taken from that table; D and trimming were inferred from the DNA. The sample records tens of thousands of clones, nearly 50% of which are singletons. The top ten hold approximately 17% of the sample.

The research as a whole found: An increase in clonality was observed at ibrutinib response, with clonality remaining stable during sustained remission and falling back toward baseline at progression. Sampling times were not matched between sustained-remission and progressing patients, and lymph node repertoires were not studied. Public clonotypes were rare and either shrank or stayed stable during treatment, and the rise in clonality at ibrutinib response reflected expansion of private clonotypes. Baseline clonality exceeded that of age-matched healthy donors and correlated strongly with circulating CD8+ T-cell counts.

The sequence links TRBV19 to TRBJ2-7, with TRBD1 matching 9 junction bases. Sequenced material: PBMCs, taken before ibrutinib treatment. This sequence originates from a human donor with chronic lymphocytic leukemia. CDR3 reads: CASSETGQGSFYEQYF. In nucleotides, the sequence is TGTGCCAGTAGTGAAACCGGACAGGGGAGTTTCTACGAGCAGTACTTC.